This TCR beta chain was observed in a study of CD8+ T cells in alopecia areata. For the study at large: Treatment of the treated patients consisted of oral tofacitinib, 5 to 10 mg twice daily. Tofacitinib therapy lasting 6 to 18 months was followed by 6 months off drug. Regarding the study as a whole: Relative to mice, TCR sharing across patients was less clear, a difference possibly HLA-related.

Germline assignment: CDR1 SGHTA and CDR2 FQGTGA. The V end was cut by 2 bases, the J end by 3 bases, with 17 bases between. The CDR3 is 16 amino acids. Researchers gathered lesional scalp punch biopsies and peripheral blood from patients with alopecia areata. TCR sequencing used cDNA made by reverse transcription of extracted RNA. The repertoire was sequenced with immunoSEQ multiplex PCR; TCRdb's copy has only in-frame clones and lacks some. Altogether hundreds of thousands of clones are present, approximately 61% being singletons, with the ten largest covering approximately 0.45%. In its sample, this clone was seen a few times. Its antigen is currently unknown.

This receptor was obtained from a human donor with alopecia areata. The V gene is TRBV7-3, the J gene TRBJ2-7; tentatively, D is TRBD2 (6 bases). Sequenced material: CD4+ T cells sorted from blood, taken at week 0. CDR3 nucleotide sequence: TGTGCCAGCAGCTTAGCTTGGTGGGAGGAAGACTACGAGCAGTACTTC. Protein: CASSLAWWEEDYEQYF.